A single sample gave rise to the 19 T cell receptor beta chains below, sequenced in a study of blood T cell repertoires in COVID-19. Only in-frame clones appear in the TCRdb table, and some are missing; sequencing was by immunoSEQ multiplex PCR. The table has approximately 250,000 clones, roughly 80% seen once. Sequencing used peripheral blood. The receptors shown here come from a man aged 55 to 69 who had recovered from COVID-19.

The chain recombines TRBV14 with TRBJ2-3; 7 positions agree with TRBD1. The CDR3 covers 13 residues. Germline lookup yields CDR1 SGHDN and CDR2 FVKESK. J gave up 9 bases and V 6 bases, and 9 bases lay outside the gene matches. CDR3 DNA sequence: TGTGCCAGCAGTGACAGGGTTTTGGGCACGCAGTATTTT. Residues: CASSDRVLGTQYF.

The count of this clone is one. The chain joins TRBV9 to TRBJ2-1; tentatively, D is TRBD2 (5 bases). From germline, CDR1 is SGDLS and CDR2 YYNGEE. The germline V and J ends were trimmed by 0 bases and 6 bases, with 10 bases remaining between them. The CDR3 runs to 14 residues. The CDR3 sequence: CASSVVPGTNEQFF. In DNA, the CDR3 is TGTGCCAGCAGCGTAGTTCCGGGAACCAATGAGCAGTTCTTC.

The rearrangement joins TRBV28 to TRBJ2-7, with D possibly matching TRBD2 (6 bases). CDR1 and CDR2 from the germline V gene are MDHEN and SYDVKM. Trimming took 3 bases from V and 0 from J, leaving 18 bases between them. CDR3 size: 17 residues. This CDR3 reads CASSFGGPTRPSYEQYF. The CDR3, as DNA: TGTGCCAGCAGTTTCGGGGGACCGACTCGCCCCTCCTACGAGCAGTACTTC.

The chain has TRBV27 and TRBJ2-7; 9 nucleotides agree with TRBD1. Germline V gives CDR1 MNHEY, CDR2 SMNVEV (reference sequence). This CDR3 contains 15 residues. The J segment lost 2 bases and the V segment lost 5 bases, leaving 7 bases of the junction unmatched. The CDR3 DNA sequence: TGTGCCAGCAGTAGCGGGACAGGGTTTCCCTACGAGCAGTACTTC. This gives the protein CASSSGTGFPYEQYF.

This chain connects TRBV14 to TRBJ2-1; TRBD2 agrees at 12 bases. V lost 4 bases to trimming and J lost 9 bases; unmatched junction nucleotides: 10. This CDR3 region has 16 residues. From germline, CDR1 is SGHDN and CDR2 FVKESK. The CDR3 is CASSPLAGGPRVEQFF. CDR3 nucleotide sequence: TGTGCCAGCAGCCCTCTAGCGGGGGGGCCACGGGTTGAGCAGTTCTTC.

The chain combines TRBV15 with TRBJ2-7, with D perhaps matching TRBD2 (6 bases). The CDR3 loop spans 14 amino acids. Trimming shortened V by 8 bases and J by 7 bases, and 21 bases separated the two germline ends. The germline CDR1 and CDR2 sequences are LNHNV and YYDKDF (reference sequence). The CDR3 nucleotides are TGTGCCACCTCTTTCGGGAGTGCGCCCCTGGAGCAGTACTTC. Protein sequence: CATSFGSAPLEQYF.

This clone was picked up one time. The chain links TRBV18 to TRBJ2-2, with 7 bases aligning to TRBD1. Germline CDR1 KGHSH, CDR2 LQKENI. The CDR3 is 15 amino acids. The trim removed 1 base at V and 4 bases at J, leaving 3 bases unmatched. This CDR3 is CASSPQGAPTGELFF. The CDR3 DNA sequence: TGTGCCAGCTCACCACAGGGGGCGCCCACCGGGGAGCTGTTTTTT.

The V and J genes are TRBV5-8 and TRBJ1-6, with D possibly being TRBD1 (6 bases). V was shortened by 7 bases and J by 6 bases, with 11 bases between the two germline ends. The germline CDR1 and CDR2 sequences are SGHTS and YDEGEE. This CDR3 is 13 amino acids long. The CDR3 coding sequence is TGTGCCAGCGCCACGGACAGTAATTCACCCCTCCACTTT. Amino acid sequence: CASATDSNSPLHF.

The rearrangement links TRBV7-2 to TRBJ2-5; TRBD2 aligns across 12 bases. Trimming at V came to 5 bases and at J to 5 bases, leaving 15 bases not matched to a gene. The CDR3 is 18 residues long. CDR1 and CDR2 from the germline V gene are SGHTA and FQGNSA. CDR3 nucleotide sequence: TGTGCCAGCAGCCCCTCGCGGGCTAGCGGGGGGGCGAGGGAGACCCAGTACTTC. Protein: CASSPSRASGGARETQYF.

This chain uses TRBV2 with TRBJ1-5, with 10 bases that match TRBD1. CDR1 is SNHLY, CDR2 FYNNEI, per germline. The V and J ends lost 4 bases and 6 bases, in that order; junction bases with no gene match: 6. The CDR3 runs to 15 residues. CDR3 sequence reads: CASSARQGAGQPQHF. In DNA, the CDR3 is TGTGCCAGCAGTGCAAGACAGGGGGCGGGTCAGCCCCAGCATTTT. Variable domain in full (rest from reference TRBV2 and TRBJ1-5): EPEVTQTPSHQVTQMGQEVILRCVPISNHLYFYWYRQILGQKVEFLVSFYNNEISEKSEIFDDQFSVERPDGSNFTLKIRSTKLEDSAMYFCASSARQGAGQPQHFGDGTRLSIL.

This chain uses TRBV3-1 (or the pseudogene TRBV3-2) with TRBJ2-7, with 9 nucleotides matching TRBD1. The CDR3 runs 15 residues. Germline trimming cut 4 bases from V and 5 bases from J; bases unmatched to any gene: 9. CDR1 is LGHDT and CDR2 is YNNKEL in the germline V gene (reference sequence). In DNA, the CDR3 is TGTGCCAGCAGCCCCTGGGACAGGGCTCGGCACGAGCAGTACTTC. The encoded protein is CASSPWDRARHEQYF.

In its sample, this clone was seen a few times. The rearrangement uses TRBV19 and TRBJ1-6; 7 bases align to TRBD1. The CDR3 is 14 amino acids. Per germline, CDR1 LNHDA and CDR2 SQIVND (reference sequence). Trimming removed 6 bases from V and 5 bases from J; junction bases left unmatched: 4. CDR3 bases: TGTGCCAGTAGGGGACAGCGAGATAATTCACCCCTCCACTTT. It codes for CASRGQRDNSPLHF. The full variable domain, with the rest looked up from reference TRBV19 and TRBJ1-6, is DGGITQSPKYLFRKEGQNVTLSCEQNLNHDAMYWYRQDPGQGLRLIYYSQIVNDFQKGDIAEGYSVSREKKESFPLTVTSAQKNPTAFYLCASRGQRDNSPLHFGNGTRLTVT.

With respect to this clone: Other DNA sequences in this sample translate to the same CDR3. The CDR3 protein is CATSGDSSSPLHF. The CDR3 bases are TGTGCCACCAGCGGGGACAGTAGTTCACCCCTCCACTTT. This chain connects TRBV15 to TRBJ1-6; 7 nucleotides align to TRBD1. The CDR3 is 13 residues long. V was clipped by 5 bases and J by 9 bases; unmatched bases: 4. Germline-derived CDR1 and CDR2 are LNHNV and YYDKDF (reference sequence). Using reference TRBV15 and TRBJ1-6 for the parts outside the CDR3, the full variable domain is DAMVIQNPRYQVTQFGKPVTLSCSQTLNHNVMYWYQQKSSQAPKLLFHYYDKDFNNEADTPDNFQSRRPNTSFCFLDIRSPGLGDTAMYLCATSGDSSSPLHFGNGTRLTVT.

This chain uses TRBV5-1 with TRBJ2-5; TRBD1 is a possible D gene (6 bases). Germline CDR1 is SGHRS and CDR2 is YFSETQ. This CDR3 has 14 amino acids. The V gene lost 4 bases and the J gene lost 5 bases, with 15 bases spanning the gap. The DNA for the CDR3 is TGCGCCAGCAGCCCAGGGGCCGGGTGGGAGACCCAGTACTTC. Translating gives CASSPGAGWETQYF.

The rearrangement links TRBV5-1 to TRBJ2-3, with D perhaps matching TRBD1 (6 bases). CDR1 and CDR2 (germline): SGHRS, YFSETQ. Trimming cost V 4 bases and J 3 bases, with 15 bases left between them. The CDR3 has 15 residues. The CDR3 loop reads CASSRSGAETDTQYF. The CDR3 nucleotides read TGCGCCAGCAGCCGCTCAGGGGCTGAGACAGATACGCAGTATTTT.

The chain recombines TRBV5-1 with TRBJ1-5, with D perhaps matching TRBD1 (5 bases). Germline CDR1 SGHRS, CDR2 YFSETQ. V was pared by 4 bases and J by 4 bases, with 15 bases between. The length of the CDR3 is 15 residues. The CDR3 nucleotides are TGCGCCAGCAGCCCAGGACCGGGGGGGAATCAGCCCCAGCATTTT. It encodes CASSPGPGGNQPQHF.

The CDR3 protein is CASSLAGQSNQPQHF. DNA of the CDR3: TGTGCCAGCAGCTTAGCGGGACAGAGCAATCAGCCCCAGCATTTT. The chain has TRBV7-2 and TRBJ1-5; 7 nucleotides match TRBD1. The CDR3 runs to 15 residues. J lost 1 base, V lost 0 bases, and 0 bases had no gene match. The germline V gene has CDR1 SGHTA and CDR2 FQGNSA.

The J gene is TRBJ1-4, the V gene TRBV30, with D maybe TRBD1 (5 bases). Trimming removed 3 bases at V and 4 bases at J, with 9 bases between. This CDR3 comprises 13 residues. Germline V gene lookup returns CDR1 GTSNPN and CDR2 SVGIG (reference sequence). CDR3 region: CAWSMGHNEKLFF. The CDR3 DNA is TGTGCCTGGAGCATGGGGCATAATGAAAAACTGTTTTTT.

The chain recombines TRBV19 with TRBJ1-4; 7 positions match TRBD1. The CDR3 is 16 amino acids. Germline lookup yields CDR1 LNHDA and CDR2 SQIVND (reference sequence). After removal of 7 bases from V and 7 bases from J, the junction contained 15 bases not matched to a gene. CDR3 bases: TGTGCCAGTACCCCTGGCGGGAGGGGGCTTGCTGAAAAACTGTTTTTT. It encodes CASTPGGRGLAEKLFF.